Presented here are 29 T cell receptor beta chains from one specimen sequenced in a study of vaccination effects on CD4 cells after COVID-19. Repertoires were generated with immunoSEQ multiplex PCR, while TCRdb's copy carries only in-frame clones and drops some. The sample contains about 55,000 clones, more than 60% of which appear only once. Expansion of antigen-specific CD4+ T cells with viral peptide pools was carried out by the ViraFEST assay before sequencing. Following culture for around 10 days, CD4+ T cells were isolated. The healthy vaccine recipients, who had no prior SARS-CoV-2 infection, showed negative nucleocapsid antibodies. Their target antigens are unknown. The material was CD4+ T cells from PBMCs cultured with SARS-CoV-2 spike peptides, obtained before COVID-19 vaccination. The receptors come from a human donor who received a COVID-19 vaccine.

The CDR3 nucleotides are TGTGCCTGGAAGATGGGTTGGGGGGAGCTGTTTTTT. Residues: CAWKMGWGELFF. The V and J genes are TRBV30 and TRBJ2-2; no definite D call. The ends were cut back, 4 bases at V and 8 bases at J, with 11 bases in the middle. Germline values: CDR1 GTSNPN, CDR2 SVGIG (reference sequence). This CDR3 has 12 amino acids.

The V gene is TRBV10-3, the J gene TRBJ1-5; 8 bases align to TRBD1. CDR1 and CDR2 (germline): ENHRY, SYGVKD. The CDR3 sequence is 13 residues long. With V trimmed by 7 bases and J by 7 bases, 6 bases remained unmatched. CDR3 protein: CAITQGAAQPQHF. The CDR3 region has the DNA TGTGCCATCACGCAGGGGGCGGCCCAGCCCCAGCATTTT.

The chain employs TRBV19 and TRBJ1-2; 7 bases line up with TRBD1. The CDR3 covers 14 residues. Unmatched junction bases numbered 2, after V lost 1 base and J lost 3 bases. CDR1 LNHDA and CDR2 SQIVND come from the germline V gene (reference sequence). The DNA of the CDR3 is TGTGCCAGTAGTATAGGCACAGGGGACTATGGCTACACCTTC. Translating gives CASSIGTGDYGYTF.

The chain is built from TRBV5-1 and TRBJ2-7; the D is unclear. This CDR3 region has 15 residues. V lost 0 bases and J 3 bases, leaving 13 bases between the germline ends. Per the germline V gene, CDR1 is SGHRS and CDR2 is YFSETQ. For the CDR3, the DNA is TGCGCCAGCAGCTTGGAGTTCAGGCCTCTCTACGAGCAGTACTTC. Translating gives CASSLEFRPLYEQYF.

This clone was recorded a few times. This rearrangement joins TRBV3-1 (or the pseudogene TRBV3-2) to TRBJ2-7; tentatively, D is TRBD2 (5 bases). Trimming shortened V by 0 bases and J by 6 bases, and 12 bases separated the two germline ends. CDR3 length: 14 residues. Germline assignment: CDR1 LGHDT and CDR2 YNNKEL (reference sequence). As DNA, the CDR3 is TGTGCCAGCAGCCAAGATCCGGGGATTGGCGAGCAGTACTTC. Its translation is CASSQDPGIGEQYF.

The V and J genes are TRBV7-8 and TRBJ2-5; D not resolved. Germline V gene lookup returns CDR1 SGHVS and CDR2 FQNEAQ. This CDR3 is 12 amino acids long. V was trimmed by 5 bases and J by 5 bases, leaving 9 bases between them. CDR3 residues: CASSTGMETQYF. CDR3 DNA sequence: TGTGCCAGCAGCACTGGGATGGAGACCCAGTACTTC.

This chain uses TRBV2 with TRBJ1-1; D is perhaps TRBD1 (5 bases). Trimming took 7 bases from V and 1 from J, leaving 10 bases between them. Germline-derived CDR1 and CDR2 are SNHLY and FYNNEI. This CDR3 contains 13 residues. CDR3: CASTQGENTEAFF. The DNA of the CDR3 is TGTGCCAGCACCCAAGGGGAGAACACTGAAGCTTTCTTT.

The CDR3 region is CASGEQMNTEAFF. CDR3 DNA: TGTGCCAGTGGAGAACAGATGAACACTGAAGCTTTCTTT. This chain connects TRBV19 to TRBJ1-1; D not resolved. Trimming removed 8 bases from V and 0 bases from J, with 10 bases in between. CDR3 length: 13 residues. Germline V gene lookup returns CDR1 LNHDA and CDR2 SQIVND (reference sequence).

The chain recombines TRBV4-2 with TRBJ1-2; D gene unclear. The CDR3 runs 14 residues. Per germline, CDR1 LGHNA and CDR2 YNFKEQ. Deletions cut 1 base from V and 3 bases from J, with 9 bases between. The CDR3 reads CASSQVSGDYGYTF. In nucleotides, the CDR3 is TGTGCCAGCAGCCAAGTTTCAGGAGACTATGGCTACACCTTC.

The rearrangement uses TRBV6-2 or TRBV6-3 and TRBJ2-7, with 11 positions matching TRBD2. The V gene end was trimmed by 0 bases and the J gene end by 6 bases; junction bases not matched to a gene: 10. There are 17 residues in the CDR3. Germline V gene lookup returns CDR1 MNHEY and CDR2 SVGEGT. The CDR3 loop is CASSYSASGRLSSEQYF. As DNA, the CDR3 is TGTGCCAGCAGTTACTCGGCTAGCGGGAGGCTGAGTAGCGAGCAGTACTTC.

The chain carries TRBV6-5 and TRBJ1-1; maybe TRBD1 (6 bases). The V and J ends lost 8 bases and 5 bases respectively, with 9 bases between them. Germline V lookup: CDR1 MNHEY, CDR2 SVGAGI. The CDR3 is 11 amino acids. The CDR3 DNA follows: TGTGCCAGCGTCGACAGGACTGAAGCTTTCTTT. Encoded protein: CASVDRTEAFF.

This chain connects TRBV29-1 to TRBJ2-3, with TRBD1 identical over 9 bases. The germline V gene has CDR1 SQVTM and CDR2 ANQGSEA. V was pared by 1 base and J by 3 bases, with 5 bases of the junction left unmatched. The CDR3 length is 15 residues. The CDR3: CSVEARTGETDTQYF. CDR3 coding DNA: TGCAGCGTTGAAGCGAGGACAGGGGAGACAGATACGCAGTATTTT.

This CDR3 is CASSFTGASGYTF. The CDR3 DNA reads as TGTGCCAGCAGCTTTACAGGGGCTAGCGGCTACACCTTC. V and J are TRBV5-4 and TRBJ1-2, with 7 bases that match TRBD1. This CDR3 has 13 amino acids. The trim removed 2 bases at V and 8 bases at J, leaving 6 bases unmatched. Germline CDR1 and CDR2: SGHNT and YYREEE (reference sequence).

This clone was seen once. The CDR3 DNA follows: TGTGCCAGCAGTTTGGAGGGCGGGTGGGAGACCCAGTACTTC. This gives the protein CASSLEGGWETQYF. J is TRBJ2-5 and V is TRBV28, with a possible D match to TRBD2 (6 bases). The CDR3 is 14 amino acids. CDR1 is MDHEN, CDR2 SYDVKM, per germline. Trimming pared 3 bases from V and 5 bases from J, leaving 13 bases between.

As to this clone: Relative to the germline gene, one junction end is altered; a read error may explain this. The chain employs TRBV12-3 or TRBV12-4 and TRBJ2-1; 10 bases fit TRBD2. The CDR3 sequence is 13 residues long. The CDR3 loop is CASRFSSGRLWVF. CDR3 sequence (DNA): TGTGCCAGCAGGTTCTCTAGCGGGAGACTTTGGGTCTTC.

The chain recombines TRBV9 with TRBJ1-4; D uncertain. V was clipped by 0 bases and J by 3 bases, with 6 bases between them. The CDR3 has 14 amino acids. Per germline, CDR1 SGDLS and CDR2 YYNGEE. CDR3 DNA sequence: TGTGCCAGCAGCGTAGGGCAGTCTAATGAAAAACTGTTTTTT. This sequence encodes CASSVGQSNEKLFF. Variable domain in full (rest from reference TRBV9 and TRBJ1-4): DSGVTQTPKHLITATGQRVTLRCSPRSGDLSVYWYQQSLDQGLQFLIQYYNGEERAKGNILERFSAQQFPDLHSELNLSSLELGDSALYFCASSVGQSNEKLFFGSGTQLSVL.

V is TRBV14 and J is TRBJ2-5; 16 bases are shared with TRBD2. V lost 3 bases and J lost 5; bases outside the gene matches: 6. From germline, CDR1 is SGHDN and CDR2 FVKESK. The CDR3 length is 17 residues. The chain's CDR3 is CASSQGLAGGPRETQYF. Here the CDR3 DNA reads TGTGCCAGCAGCCAGGGACTAGCGGGAGGGCCTCGGGAGACCCAGTACTTC.

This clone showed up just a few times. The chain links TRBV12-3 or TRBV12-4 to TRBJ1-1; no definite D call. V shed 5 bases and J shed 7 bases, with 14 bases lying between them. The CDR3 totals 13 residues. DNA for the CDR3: TGTGCCAGCAGTCCCCGGGCCACGGATGAAGCTTTCTTT. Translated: CASSPRATDEAFF.

CDR3 protein: CASSELWDTEAFF. CDR3 coding DNA: TGTGCCAGCAGTGAATTGTGGGACACTGAAGCTTTCTTT. The chain uses TRBV2 and TRBJ1-1, with no clear D. The CDR3 is 13 amino acids. In germline, CDR1 is SNHLY, CDR2 FYNNEI. Between the trimmed V and J ends, which lost 2 bases and 3 bases, there was a span of 7 bases.

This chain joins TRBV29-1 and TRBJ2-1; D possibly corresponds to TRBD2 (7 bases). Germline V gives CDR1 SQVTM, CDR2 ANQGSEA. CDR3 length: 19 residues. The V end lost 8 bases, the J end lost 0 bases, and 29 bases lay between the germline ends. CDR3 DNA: TGCAGCATCCGAGGGGGGGCAATCGACGGGACGAGCTCCTACAATGAGCAGTTCTTC. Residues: CSIRGGAIDGTSSYNEQFF.

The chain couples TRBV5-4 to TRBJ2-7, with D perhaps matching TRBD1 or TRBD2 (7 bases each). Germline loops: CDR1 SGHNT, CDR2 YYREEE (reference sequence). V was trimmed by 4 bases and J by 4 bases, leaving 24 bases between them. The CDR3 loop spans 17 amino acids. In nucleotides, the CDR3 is TGTGCCAGCAGCAGCACAGGGGCCGCGGGGGTACTTTACGAGCAGTACTTC. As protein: CASSSTGAAGVLYEQYF.

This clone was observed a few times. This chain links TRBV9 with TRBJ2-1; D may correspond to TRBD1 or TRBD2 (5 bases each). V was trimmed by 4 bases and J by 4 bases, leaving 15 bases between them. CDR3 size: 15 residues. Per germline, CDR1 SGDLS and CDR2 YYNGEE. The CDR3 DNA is TGTGCCAGCAGCAGCCGGGACGCTCCTTACAATGAGCAGTTCTTC. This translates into CASSSRDAPYNEQFF.

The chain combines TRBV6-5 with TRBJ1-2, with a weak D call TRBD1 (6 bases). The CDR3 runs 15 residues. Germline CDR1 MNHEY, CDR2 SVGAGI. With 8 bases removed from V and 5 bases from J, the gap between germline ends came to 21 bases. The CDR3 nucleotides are TGTGCCAGCCGACCCCAGGGGTTTAGTCCTTATGGCTACACCTTC. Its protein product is CASRPQGFSPYGYTF.

Here the CDR3 DNA reads TGTGCCAGCAGCCCGGGGGGCCAATCTCCGGGCACAGATACGCAGTATTTT. This codes for CASSPGGQSPGTDTQYF. The chain couples TRBV11-3 to TRBJ2-3; the D gene is possibly TRBD2 (7 bases). Trimming took off 5 bases at V and 1 base at J, with 19 bases between the two ends. This CDR3 spans 17 amino acids. Germline assignment: CDR1 SGHNT and CDR2 YENEEA.

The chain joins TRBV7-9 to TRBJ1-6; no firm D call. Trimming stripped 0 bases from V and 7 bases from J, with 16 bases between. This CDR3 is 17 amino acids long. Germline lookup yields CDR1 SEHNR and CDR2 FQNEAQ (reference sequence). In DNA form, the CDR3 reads TGTGCCAGCAGCTTAGCGCAAGTGCCAGCGGCCAATTCACCCCTCCACTTT. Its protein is CASSLAQVPAANSPLHF.

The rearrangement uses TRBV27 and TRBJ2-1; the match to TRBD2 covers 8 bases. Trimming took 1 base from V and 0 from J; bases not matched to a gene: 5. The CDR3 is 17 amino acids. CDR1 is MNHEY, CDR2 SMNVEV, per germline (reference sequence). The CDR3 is CASSLFKLAVSYNEQFF. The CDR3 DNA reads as TGTGCCAGCAGTTTATTTAAACTAGCGGTCTCCTACAATGAGCAGTTCTTC.

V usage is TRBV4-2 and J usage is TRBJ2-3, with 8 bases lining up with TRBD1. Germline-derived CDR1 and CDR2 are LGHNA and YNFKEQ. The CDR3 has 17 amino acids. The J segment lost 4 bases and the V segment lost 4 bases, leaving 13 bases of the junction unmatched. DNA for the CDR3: TGTGCCAGCAGCCCCCGGCTAGGACAGGGAGTACCAGATACGCAGTATTTT. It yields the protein CASSPRLGQGVPDTQYF.

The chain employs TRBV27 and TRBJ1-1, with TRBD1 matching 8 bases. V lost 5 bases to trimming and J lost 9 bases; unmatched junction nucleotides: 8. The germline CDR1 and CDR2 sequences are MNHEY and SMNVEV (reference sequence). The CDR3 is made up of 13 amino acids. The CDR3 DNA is TGTGCCAGCAGTATCCGGACAGGGATTAAAGCTTTCTTT. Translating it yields CASSIRTGIKAFF.

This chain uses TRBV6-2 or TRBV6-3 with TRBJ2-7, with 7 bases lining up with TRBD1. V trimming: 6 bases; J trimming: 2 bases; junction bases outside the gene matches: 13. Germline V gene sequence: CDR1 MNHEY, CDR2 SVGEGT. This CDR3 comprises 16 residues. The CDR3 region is CASSLLIRQGTYEQYF. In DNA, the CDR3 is TGTGCCAGCAGCCTACTAATCCGACAGGGTACCTACGAGCAGTACTTC.